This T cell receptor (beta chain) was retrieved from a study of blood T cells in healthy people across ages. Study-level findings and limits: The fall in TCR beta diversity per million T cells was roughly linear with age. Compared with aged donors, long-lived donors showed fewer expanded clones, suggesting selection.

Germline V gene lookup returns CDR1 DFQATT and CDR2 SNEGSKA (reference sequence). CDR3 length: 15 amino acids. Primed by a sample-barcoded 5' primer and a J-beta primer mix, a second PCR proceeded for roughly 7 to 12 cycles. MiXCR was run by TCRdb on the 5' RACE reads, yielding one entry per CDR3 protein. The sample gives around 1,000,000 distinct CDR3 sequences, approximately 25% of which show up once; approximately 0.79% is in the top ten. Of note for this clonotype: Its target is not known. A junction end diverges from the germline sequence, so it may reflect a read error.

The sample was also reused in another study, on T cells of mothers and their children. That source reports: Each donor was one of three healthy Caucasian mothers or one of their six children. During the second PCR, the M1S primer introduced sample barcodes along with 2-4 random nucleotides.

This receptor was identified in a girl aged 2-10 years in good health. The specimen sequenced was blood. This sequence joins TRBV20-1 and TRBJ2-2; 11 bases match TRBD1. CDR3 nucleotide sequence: TGCAGTGCTTTGTTCGGACAGGGGGCTTCCGGAGAGCTGTTTTTT. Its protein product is CSALFGQGASGELFF.